A single sample gave rise to the 18 T cell receptor beta chains below, sequenced in a study of blood T cell repertoires in COVID-19. The protocol was immunoSEQ multiplex PCR, while the TCRdb copy is restricted to in-frame clones and leaves out a portion. The sample shows roughly 100,000 clones, 70% to 90% of them seen only once. The sequenced sample consisted of peripheral blood. These receptors were taken from an older woman with acute or convalescent COVID-19.

V gene TRBV18 combines with J gene TRBJ1-2; no clear D. The CDR3 runs 13 residues. CDR1 KGHSH and CDR2 LQKENI come from the germline V gene. V was trimmed by 2 bases and J by 2 bases, leaving 6 bases between them. CDR3 region: CASSPVENYGYTF. The CDR3 DNA reads as TGTGCCAGCTCACCAGTTGAGAACTATGGCTACACCTTC.

The genes are TRBV5-6 and TRBJ2-7; 8 nucleotides align to TRBD1. Germline V gene data show CDR1 as SGHDT and CDR2 as YYEEEE. CDR3 length equals 15 residues. V lost 3 bases, J lost 1 base, and 6 bases stayed unmatched. CDR3: CASSYATGVSYEQYF. CDR3 nucleotide sequence: TGTGCCAGCAGCTATGCGACAGGGGTGTCCTACGAGCAGTACTTC.

V usage is TRBV29-1 and J usage is TRBJ1-1; 8 bases fit TRBD1. This CDR3 has 13 amino acids. CDR1 is SQVTM and CDR2 is ANQGSEA in the germline V gene. J was trimmed by 12 bases and V by 2 bases; bases with no gene match: 11. The CDR3 here is CSVEKGTGSVSFF. The CDR3 coding sequence is TGCAGCGTTGAAAAAGGGACAGGCTCTGTGTCTTTCTTT. The full variable domain, its missing parts supplied by reference TRBV29-1 and TRBJ1-1, is SAVISQKPSRDICQRGTSLTIQCQVDSQVTMMFWYRQQPGQSLTLIATANQGSEATYESGFVIDKFPISRPNLTFSTLTVSNMSPEDSSIYLCSVEKGTGSVSFFGQGTRLTVV.

This rearrangement joins TRBV11-2 to TRBJ1-2; possibly TRBD1 for D (6 bases). V shed 4 bases and J shed 7 bases, with 13 bases lying between them. Germline V gene data show CDR1 as SGHAT and CDR2 as FQNNGV. CDR3 length equals 13 residues. The CDR3 here is CASSYSTGIGYTF. Here the CDR3 DNA reads TGTGCCAGCAGCTACTCGACAGGAATTGGCTACACCTTC.

Here the CDR3 reads CASSLEGSGNTIYF. CDR3 in DNA: TGCGCCAGCAGCTTGGAAGGGAGTGGAAACACCATATATTTT. The rearrangement joins TRBV5-1 to TRBJ1-3; D gene ambiguous. In germline, CDR1 is SGHRS, CDR2 YFSETQ. CDR3 length equals 14 residues. V was pared by 0 bases and J by 3 bases, with 7 bases between.

The chain employs TRBV7-9 and TRBJ2-5; D perhaps matches TRBD1 (5 bases). This CDR3 spans 14 amino acids. The ends were cut back, 1 base at V and 1 base at J, with 7 bases in the middle. Germline loops: CDR1 SEHNR, CDR2 FQNEAQ (reference sequence). The CDR3 loop reads CASSLVDSQETQYF. CDR3 sequence (DNA): TGTGCCAGCAGCTTAGTTGACAGCCAAGAGACCCAGTACTTC.

This clone was detected a few times. The rearrangement links TRBV19 to TRBJ1-2; D is ambiguous. CDR1 is LNHDA and CDR2 is SQIVND in the germline V gene (reference sequence). Trimming cost V 5 bases and J 7 bases, with 17 bases left between them. The CDR3 consists of 14 residues. CDR3 in amino acids: CASSHWPNGGGYTF. CDR3 coding DNA: TGTGCCAGTAGTCACTGGCCAAACGGAGGTGGCTACACCTTC.

CDR3 residues: CASSQQGYEQYF. As DNA, the CDR3 is TGCGCCAGCAGCCAACAGGGATACGAGCAGTACTTC. This chain joins TRBV4-1 and TRBJ2-7, with D perhaps matching TRBD1 (5 bases). The CDR3 runs to 12 residues. V was shortened by 2 bases and J by 4 bases, with 6 bases between the two germline ends. The V gene's germline CDR1 is MGHRA and CDR2 YSYEKL.

This clone was observed a single time. V and J are TRBV6-2 or TRBV6-3 and TRBJ2-1, with 11 bases matching TRBD2. The germline CDR1 and CDR2 sequences are MNHEY and SVGEGT. J lost 4 bases, V lost 4 bases, and 3 bases had no gene match. The CDR3 runs 15 residues. The CDR3, as DNA: TGTGCCAGCAGTTTACTAGCGGGGGCTTACAATGAGCAGTTCTTC. It is translated as CASSLLAGAYNEQFF.

The genes are TRBV3-1 (or the pseudogene TRBV3-2) and TRBJ1-1; no clear D gene. The CDR3 is 13 residues long. V was trimmed by 4 bases and J by 1 base, leaving 7 bases between them. Germline V gene sequence: CDR1 LGHDT, CDR2 YNNKEL (reference sequence). DNA for the CDR3: TGTGCCAGCAGCCGCAGACAGAACACTGAAGCTTTCTTT. It encodes CASSRRQNTEAFF.

CDR3 residues: CASSRSGTDNSPLHF. CDR3 nucleotides: TGTGCCAGCAGTAGGTCCGGGACAGATAATTCACCCCTCCACTTT. The chain carries TRBV6-5 and TRBJ1-6; 7 bases align to TRBD1. After removal of 5 bases from V and 5 bases from J, the junction contained 6 bases not matched to a gene. Germline CDR1 reads MNHEY; CDR2 reads SVGAGI. The CDR3 loop spans 15 amino acids.

This chain joins TRBV7-3 and TRBJ2-1; D is ambiguous. Trimming pared 3 bases from V and 6 bases from J, leaving 18 bases between. The CDR3 spans 16 residues. Germline V CDR1 and CDR2: SGHTA, FQGTGA. CDR3 sequence reads: CASSFSKIGDSNEQFF. CDR3 coding DNA: TGTGCCAGCAGCTTCTCAAAGATAGGAGACTCCAATGAGCAGTTCTTC.

This clone was picked up a small number of times. The rearrangement joins TRBV18 to TRBJ1-3; D unclear. The CDR3 totals 16 residues. Germline assignment: CDR1 KGHSH and CDR2 LQKENI. The V end was cut by 2 bases, the J end by 0 bases, with 11 bases between. CDR3 DNA sequence: TGTGCCAGCTCACCATCCGGGTCCTACTCTGGAAACACCATATATTTT. It is translated as CASSPSGSYSGNTIYF. The full variable domain, with the rest looked up from reference TRBV18 and TRBJ1-3, is NAGVMQNPRHLVRRRGQEARLRCSPMKGHSHVYWYRQLPEEGLKFMVYLQKENIIDESGMPKERFSAEFPKEGPSILRIQQVVRGDSAAYFCASSPSGSYSGNTIYFGEGSWLTVV.

V gene TRBV7-2 combines with J gene TRBJ1-1; possibly TRBD1 for D (6 bases). Trimming took off 2 bases at V and 4 bases at J, with 17 bases between the two ends. Germline CDR1 SGHTA, CDR2 FQGNSA. This CDR3 is 16 amino acids long. CDR3 sequence reads: CASSLITGRGGTEAFF. CDR3 bases: TGTGCCAGCAGCTTAATAACAGGGAGGGGGGGCACTGAAGCTTTCTTT.

The V and J genes are TRBV18 and TRBJ1-6, with TRBD1 as a possible D gene (5 bases). This CDR3 is built from 15 residues. In germline, CDR1 is KGHSH, CDR2 LQKENI. Trimming took 2 bases from V and 8 from J, leaving 13 bases between them. The chain's CDR3 is CASSPGSQGHSPLHF. The CDR3 nucleotides are TGTGCCAGCTCACCAGGTTCGCAGGGTCATTCACCCCTCCACTTT. Together with reference TRBV18 and TRBJ1-6, the CDR3 gives the full variable domain: NAGVMQNPRHLVRRRGQEARLRCSPMKGHSHVYWYRQLPEEGLKFMVYLQKENIIDESGMPKERFSAEFPKEGPSILRIQQVVRGDSAAYFCASSPGSQGHSPLHFGNGTRLTVT.

The rearrangement joins TRBV2 to TRBJ2-7, with D possibly being TRBD1 (5 bases). The CDR3 contains 15 residues. CDR1 is SNHLY and CDR2 is FYNNEI in the germline V gene. V was trimmed by 5 bases and J by 4 bases, leaving 18 bases between them. CDR3 protein: CASSSSTEKGYEQYF. CDR3 sequence (DNA): TGTGCCAGCAGTAGCTCGACAGAAAAAGGGTACGAGCAGTACTTC.

The genes are TRBV24-1 and TRBJ2-2, with 7 bases fitting TRBD2. Germline CDR1 reads KGHDR; CDR2 reads SFDVKD. The junction had 0 bases not matched to a gene; V was cut back by 0 bases and J by 3 bases. The CDR3 has 15 residues. The DNA for the CDR3 is TGTGCCACCAGTGATTTGGCGGGAGACACCGGGGAGCTGTTTTTT. Protein product: CATSDLAGDTGELFF.

The chain combines TRBV2 with TRBJ2-5; D not certain. The length of the CDR3 is 13 residues. Trimming took 11 bases from V and 1 from J, leaving 14 bases between them. Germline values: CDR1 SNHLY, CDR2 FYNNEI. The CDR3 reads CASTADLQETQYF. The CDR3 coding sequence is TGTGCCTCTACCGCGGATCTCCAAGAGACCCAGTACTTC.